These 30 T cell receptor beta chains originate from one sample sequenced in a study of persistence of HIV-infected CD4 T cells. Nonspecific anti-CD3/anti-CD28 bead stimulation represents the broad CD4+ T cell repertoire. CD4+ T cells upregulating both CD40 ligand and CD69 were sorted as responding cells. This was the immunoSEQ version 4 assay in survey mode. Generated by immunoSEQ multiplex PCR, the TCRdb table keeps only in-frame clones and is missing some. The table lists about 46,000 clones, about 90% of them singletons. Their cognate antigens are unknown. The input for sequencing was CD4+ T cells sorted from PBMCs after roughly 18-hour stimulation, taken from a patient who received antiretroviral therapy. These receptors originate from an adult woman with HIV who was CMV-seropositive.

The genes are TRBV2 and TRBJ2-2; 7 bases map to TRBD2. This CDR3 has 14 residues. CDR1 and CDR2 (germline): SNHLY, FYNNEI. The junction had 9 bases not matched to a gene; V was cut back by 7 bases and J by 7 bases. The CDR3 is CASNLGGPNGELFF. CDR3 DNA: TGTGCCAGCAATTTGGGAGGGCCGAACGGGGAGCTGTTTTTT.

This chain uses TRBV27 with TRBJ2-2; the match to TRBD1 covers 8 bases. V dropped 5 bases and J dropped 4; count of bases not matched to a gene: 9. Germline V gives CDR1 MNHEY, CDR2 SMNVEV (reference sequence). This CDR3 has 16 amino acids. DNA of the CDR3: TGTGCCAGCAGTATCCGGACAGGGAGGAGCACCGGGGAGCTGTTTTTT. Amino acid sequence: CASSIRTGRSTGELFF.

The gene calls are TRBV6-5 and TRBJ1-1, with TRBD1 matching 9 bases. CDR3 length equals 14 residues. V lost 7 bases, J lost 2 bases, and 5 bases stayed unmatched. Germline V gene sequence: CDR1 MNHEY, CDR2 SVGAGI. The CDR3 spells CASTRDRANTEAFF. CDR3 nucleotide sequence: TGTGCCAGCACCAGGGACAGGGCTAACACTGAAGCTTTCTTT.

This clone was seen more than once but under ten times. This sequence joins TRBV28 and TRBJ1-1; no clear D gene. CDR1 MDHEN and CDR2 SYDVKM come from the germline V gene. This CDR3 is built from 13 residues. Trimming left V 10 bases short and J 1 base short, with 13 bases between. The CDR3 region is CATILTRNTEAFF. CDR3 coding DNA: TGTGCCACCATCCTCACAAGGAACACTGAAGCTTTCTTT.

V usage is TRBV11-3 and J usage is TRBJ1-1; D is undetermined. V was cut by 5 bases and J by 1 base, with 5 bases left in between. This CDR3 region has 12 residues. The germline V gene encodes CDR1 SGHNT and CDR2 YENEEA. The chain's CDR3 is CASSRENTEAFF. DNA of the CDR3: TGTGCCAGCAGCCGAGAGAACACTGAAGCTTTCTTT.

The rearrangement joins TRBV9 to TRBJ2-7; 9 nucleotides align to TRBD2. The CDR3 spans 15 residues. Per the germline V gene, CDR1 is SGDLS and CDR2 is YYNGEE. V gave up 0 bases and J gave up 6 bases; unmatched junction bases: 7. The CDR3 here is CASSVGIAGEGEQYF. CDR3 nucleotide sequence: TGTGCCAGCAGCGTAGGGATAGCGGGAGAGGGCGAGCAGTACTTC. The entire variable domain, with the rest obtained from reference TRBV9 and TRBJ2-7, is as follows: DSGVTQTPKHLITATGQRVTLRCSPRSGDLSVYWYQQSLDQGLQFLIQYYNGEERAKGNILERFSAQQFPDLHSELNLSSLELGDSALYFCASSVGIAGEGEQYFGPGTRLTVT.

The chain couples TRBV24-1 to TRBJ2-2, with a weak D call TRBD2 (6 bases). There are 15 residues in the CDR3. The V end was cut by 5 bases, the J end by 7 bases, with 16 bases between. CDR1 and CDR2 from the germline V gene are KGHDR and SFDVKD. This CDR3 is CATSAPLGGHGELFF. The CDR3 DNA is TGTGCCACCAGTGCCCCTCTGGGAGGTCACGGGGAGCTGTTTTTT.

The rearrangement uses TRBV19 and TRBJ1-5; TRBD1 might be the D (5 bases). This CDR3 has 18 residues. V dropped 7 bases and J dropped 2 bases, with 24 bases sitting between them. The germline gives CDR1 LNHDA, CDR2 SQIVND (reference sequence). Written as DNA, the CDR3 is TGTGCCAGTACCGATGGGGTGGGGCGACAGACTGGCAATCAGCCCCAGCATTTT. Translation gives CASTDGVGRQTGNQPQHF.

This sequence joins TRBV3-1 (or the pseudogene TRBV3-2) and TRBJ1-4, with 10 nucleotides matching TRBD1. The CDR3 totals 15 residues. The V gene end was trimmed by 4 bases and the J gene end by 4 bases; junction bases not matched to a gene: 3. Per germline, CDR1 LGHDT and CDR2 YNNKEL (reference sequence). CDR3 amino acids: CASSPRTGGNEKLFF. The CDR3 DNA is TGTGCCAGCAGCCCGAGGACAGGGGGTAATGAAAAACTGTTTTTT.

The chain is built from TRBV29-1 and TRBJ2-1, with TRBD2 matching 15 bases. CDR1 SQVTM and CDR2 ANQGSEA come from the germline V gene. The CDR3 runs to 13 residues. The junction had 2 bases not matched to a gene; V was cut back by 6 bases and J by 8 bases. CDR3 in DNA: TGCAGCGTGGGACTAGCGGGAGGCTATGAGCAGTTCTTC. It is translated as CSVGLAGGYEQFF.

J is TRBJ2-3 and V is TRBV6-1; tentatively, D is TRBD2 (5 bases). This CDR3 is built from 14 residues. Germline CDR1 reads MNHNS; CDR2 reads SASEGT. The V end lost 2 bases, the J end lost 2 bases, and 8 bases lay between the germline ends. The CDR3 nucleotides read TGTGCCAGCAGTGAACCGGGATCCACAGATACGCAGTATTTT. Encoded protein: CASSEPGSTDTQYF.

The chain combines TRBV6-5 with TRBJ1-5; 7 positions match TRBD1. This CDR3 region has 14 residues. Germline loops: CDR1 MNHEY, CDR2 SVGAGI. J was trimmed by 2 bases and V by 6 bases; bases with no gene match: 4. The CDR3 spells CASREGAGNQPQHF. In nucleotides, the CDR3 is TGTGCCAGCAGGGAGGGGGCTGGCAATCAGCCCCAGCATTTT.

The chain couples TRBV5-8 to TRBJ2-7, with D perhaps matching TRBD1 (6 bases). V dropped 2 bases and J dropped 2 bases, with 14 bases sitting between them. This CDR3 has 15 amino acids. Germline V lookup: CDR1 SGHTS, CDR2 YDEGEE. CDR3 nucleotides: TGTGCCAGCAGCTTTGTTTACAGGACAGCCTACGAGCAGTACTTC. It yields the protein CASSFVYRTAYEQYF.

In DNA, the CDR3 is TGTGCCACCAGTGATTTTACGTATGGGGGGCCCGGGGAGCTGTTTTTT. Translating it yields CATSDFTYGGPGELFF. The gene calls are TRBV24-1 and TRBJ2-2; either TRBD1 or TRBD2 may supply D (6 bases each). The CDR3 runs 16 residues. Germline loops: CDR1 KGHDR, CDR2 SFDVKD. The germline V and J ends were trimmed by 1 base and 6 bases, with 14 bases remaining between them.

This clone has only one observation. The J gene is TRBJ2-1, the V gene TRBV27, with 7 bases fitting TRBD1. V was clipped by 2 bases and J by 4 bases; unmatched bases: 5. The CDR3 sequence is 15 residues long. Germline V lookup: CDR1 MNHEY, CDR2 SMNVEV (reference sequence). Written as DNA, the CDR3 is TGTGCCAGCAGTTTAGGGGACAGCTCGTACAATGAGCAGTTCTTC. As protein: CASSLGDSSYNEQFF.

The chain couples TRBV4-1 to TRBJ2-6, with 9 bases identical to TRBD1. Germline lookup yields CDR1 MGHRA and CDR2 YSYEKL. After removal of 0 bases from V and 0 bases from J, the junction contained 9 bases not matched to a gene. The CDR3 sequence is 20 residues long. The DNA of the CDR3 is TGCGCCAGCAGCCAAGATCCCTGGGGACAGGGCAGCTCTGGGGCCAACGTCCTGACTTTC. Its protein product is CASSQDPWGQGSSGANVLTF.

The genes are TRBV29-1 and TRBJ1-1, with 8 nucleotides matching TRBD1. The V gene end was trimmed by 6 bases and the J gene end by 3 bases; junction bases not matched to a gene: 9. Germline V gene lookup returns CDR1 SQVTM and CDR2 ANQGSEA. This CDR3 spans 14 amino acids. This chain's CDR3 is CSVRGGQVDTEAFF. The CDR3 coding sequence is TGCAGCGTAAGAGGGGGACAGGTTGACACTGAAGCTTTCTTT.

This chain uses TRBV5-1 with TRBJ2-3, with D possibly being TRBD2 (6 bases). Germline V gene sequence: CDR1 SGHRS, CDR2 YFSETQ. V lost 0 bases and J 0 bases, leaving 8 bases between the germline ends. This CDR3 is built from 15 residues. The DNA for the CDR3 is TGCGCCAGCAGCTTGGTAGCGGCTAGCACAGATACGCAGTATTTT. It translates to CASSLVAASTDTQYF.

This sequence joins TRBV5-1 and TRBJ1-2; D gene ambiguous. CDR1 and CDR2 (germline): SGHRS, YFSETQ. The CDR3 spans 15 residues. The V end lost 1 base, the J end lost 4 bases, and 14 bases lay between the germline ends. The CDR3 reads CASSLTTSQIYGYTF. In DNA, the CDR3 is TGCGCCAGCAGCTTGACGACCAGCCAAATCTATGGCTACACCTTC.

This clone was observed once. The V and J genes are TRBV9 and TRBJ1-2, with 8 bases lining up with TRBD1. V was pared by 4 bases and J by 4 bases, with 3 bases of the junction left unmatched. Germline assignment: CDR1 SGDLS and CDR2 YYNGEE. This CDR3 has 13 residues. The CDR3 coding sequence is TGTGCCAGCAGCCTGGACAGGGCCTATGGCTACACCTTC. It is translated as CASSLDRAYGYTF.

The chain combines TRBV2 with TRBJ2-7, with 7 bases fitting TRBD1. Germline lookup yields CDR1 SNHLY and CDR2 FYNNEI. The CDR3 consists of 15 residues. After removal of 6 bases from V and 2 bases from J, the junction contained 10 bases not matched to a gene. The CDR3 bases are TGTGCCAGCAGCGGTATGGGACAGAGAACCTACGAGCAGTACTTC. Translation: CASSGMGQRTYEQYF.

The V and J genes are TRBV10-1 and TRBJ1-6, with a possible D match to TRBD1 (5 bases). Trimming cost V 4 bases and J 6 bases, with 13 bases left between them. Germline CDR1 and CDR2: WNHNN and SYGVQD (reference sequence). The length of the CDR3 is 15 residues. CDR3 bases: TGCGCCAGCAGTGTTGCAGGAGGGGTTAATTCACCCCTCCACTTT. This encodes CASSVAGGVNSPLHF.

The chain has TRBV27 and TRBJ2-7; TRBD1 is a possible D gene (5 bases). The CDR3 is 11 amino acids. Germline-derived CDR1 and CDR2 are MNHEY and SMNVEV (reference sequence). V lost 8 bases and J lost 12, with 17 bases in between. CDR3: CASVSGRAMYF. The CDR3 region has the DNA TGTGCCAGCGTATCGGGCAGGGCCATGTACTTC.

The V call is TRBV24-1, the J call TRBJ1-2; 7 bases match TRBD1. The junction had 4 bases not matched to a gene; V was cut back by 5 bases and J by 2 bases. CDR1 is KGHDR and CDR2 is SFDVKD in the germline V gene. The CDR3 loop spans 14 amino acids. CDR3 sequence (DNA): TGTGCCACCAGTGGTACGACAGGGAACTATGGCTACACCTTC. This codes for CATSGTTGNYGYTF.

The rearrangement links TRBV5-6 to TRBJ2-7; TRBD1 agrees at 10 bases. J was trimmed by 6 bases and V by 4 bases; bases with no gene match: 7. The CDR3 covers 14 residues. Looked up from germline, CDR1 is SGHDT and CDR2 is YYEEEE. This CDR3 reads CASSVGQGRLEQYF. The CDR3 DNA reads TGTGCCAGCAGCGTGGGACAGGGGAGACTCGAGCAGTACTTC.

The CDR3 DNA sequence: TGTGCCAGCTCACCAGGGTTGAACACTGAAGCTTTCTTT. This gives the protein CASSPGLNTEAFF. This chain joins TRBV18 and TRBJ1-1; D gene uncertain. The germline V gene has CDR1 KGHSH and CDR2 LQKENI. Trimming shortened V by 2 bases and J by 0 bases, and 4 bases separated the two germline ends. The length of the CDR3 is 13 residues. The full variable domain, rest sourced from reference TRBV18 and TRBJ1-1, is NAGVMQNPRHLVRRRGQEARLRCSPMKGHSHVYWYRQLPEEGLKFMVYLQKENIIDESGMPKERFSAEFPKEGPSILRIQQVVRGDSAAYFCASSPGLNTEAFFGQGTRLTVV.

This clone was seen just once. The CDR3 DNA is TGTGCCTGGAGCGGGGTGGGGAACACTGAAGCTTTCTTT. Its translation is CAWSGVGNTEAFF. The chain uses TRBV30 and TRBJ1-1; D uncertain. The CDR3 has 13 amino acids. CDR1 is GTSNPN, CDR2 SVGIG, per germline (reference sequence). V gave up 3 bases and J gave up 1 base, with 9 bases separating them. Variable domain in full (rest from reference TRBV30 and TRBJ1-1): SQTIHQWPATLVQPVGSPLSLECTVEGTSNPNLYWYRQAAGRGLQLLFYSVGIGQISSEVPQNLSASRPQDRQFILSSKKLLLSDSGFYLCAWSGVGNTEAFFGQGTRLTVV.

This chain uses TRBV5-5 with TRBJ1-3; D ambiguous. Trimming removed 5 bases from V and 0 bases from J, with 6 bases in between. CDR1 is SGHKS, CDR2 YYEKEE, per germline (reference sequence). The CDR3 is 13 residues long. CDR3 coding DNA: TGTGCCAGCAGACGGAGCTCTGGAAACACCATATATTTT. Translating gives CASRRSSGNTIYF. The entire variable domain, with the rest obtained from reference TRBV5-5 and TRBJ1-3, is as follows: DAGVTQSPTHLIKTRGQQVTLRCSPISGHKSVSWYQQVLGQGPQFIFQYYEKEERGRGNFPDRFSARQFPNYSSELNVNALLLGDSALYLCASRRSSGNTIYFGEGSWLTVV.

The V call is TRBV9, the J call TRBJ1-2; 7 nucleotides agree with TRBD1. The CDR3 covers 15 residues. CDR1 and CDR2 from the germline V gene are SGDLS and YYNGEE. The trim removed 4 bases at V and 8 bases at J, leaving 14 bases unmatched. CDR3 coding DNA: TGTGCCAGCAGCCTTACCGAAGACAGGGTAAACGGCTACACCTTC. Residues: CASSLTEDRVNGYTF. Filled out from reference TRBV9 and TRBJ1-2, the complete variable domain reads DSGVTQTPKHLITATGQRVTLRCSPRSGDLSVYWYQQSLDQGLQFLIQYYNGEERAKGNILERFSAQQFPDLHSELNLSSLELGDSALYFCASSLTEDRVNGYTFGSGTRLTVV.

The chain employs TRBV4-1 and TRBJ2-1; TRBD2 aligns across 7 bases. This CDR3 is built from 19 residues. CDR1 is MGHRA, CDR2 YSYEKL, per germline. The ends lost 0 bases at V and 3 bases at J; junction bases unmatched: 14. CDR3 sequence (DNA): TGCGCCAGCAGCCAAGATCTGGACGTTGGGACTAACCTCTACAATGAGCAGTTCTTC. This codes for CASSQDLDVGTNLYNEQFF.